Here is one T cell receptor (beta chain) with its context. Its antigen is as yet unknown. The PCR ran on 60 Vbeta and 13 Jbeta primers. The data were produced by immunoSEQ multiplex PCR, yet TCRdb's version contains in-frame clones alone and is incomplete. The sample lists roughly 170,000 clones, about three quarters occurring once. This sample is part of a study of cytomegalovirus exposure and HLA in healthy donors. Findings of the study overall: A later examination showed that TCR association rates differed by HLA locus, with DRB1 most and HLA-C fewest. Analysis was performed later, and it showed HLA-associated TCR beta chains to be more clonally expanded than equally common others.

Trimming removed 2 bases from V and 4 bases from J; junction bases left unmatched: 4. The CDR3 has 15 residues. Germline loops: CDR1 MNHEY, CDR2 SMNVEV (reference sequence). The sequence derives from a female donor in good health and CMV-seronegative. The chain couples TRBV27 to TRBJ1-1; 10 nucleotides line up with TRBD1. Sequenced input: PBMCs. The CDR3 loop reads CASSLRTGGSTEAFF. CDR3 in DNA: TGTGCCAGCAGTTTAAGGACAGGGGGGAGCACTGAAGCTTTCTTT.